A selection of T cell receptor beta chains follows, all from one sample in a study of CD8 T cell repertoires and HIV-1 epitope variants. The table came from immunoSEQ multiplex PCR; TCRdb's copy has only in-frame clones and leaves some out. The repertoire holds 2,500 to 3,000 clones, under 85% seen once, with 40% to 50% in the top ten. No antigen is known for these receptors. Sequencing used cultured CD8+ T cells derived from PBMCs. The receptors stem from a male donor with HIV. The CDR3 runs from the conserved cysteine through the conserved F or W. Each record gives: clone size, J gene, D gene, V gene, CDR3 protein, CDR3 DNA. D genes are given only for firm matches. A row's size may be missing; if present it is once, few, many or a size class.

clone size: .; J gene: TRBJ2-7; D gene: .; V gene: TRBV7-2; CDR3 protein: CASSITAGTNVEQYF; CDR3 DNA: TGTGCCAGCAGCATAACCGCCGGGACAAATGTCGAGCAGTACTTC
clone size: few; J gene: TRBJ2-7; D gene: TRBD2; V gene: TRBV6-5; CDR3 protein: CASSAGTIEQYF; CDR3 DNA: TGTGCCAGCAGTGCGGGGACTATCGAGCAGTACTTC
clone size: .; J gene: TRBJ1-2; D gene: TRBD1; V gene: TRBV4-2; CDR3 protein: CASSQVRDSYGYTF; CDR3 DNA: TGTGCCAGCAGCCAAGTGAGGGACAGCTATGGCTACACCTTC
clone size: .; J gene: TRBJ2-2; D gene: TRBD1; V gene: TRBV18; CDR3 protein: CASSLVRGREDTGELFF; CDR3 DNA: TGTGCCAGCTCACTAGTCAGGGGGCGCGAGGACACCGGGGAGCTGTTTTTT
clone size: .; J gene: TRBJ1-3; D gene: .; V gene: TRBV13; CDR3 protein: CASSLGLSGVRNTIYF; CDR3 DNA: TGTGCCAGCAGCTTAGGGTTGTCTGGAGTAAGAAACACCATATATTTT
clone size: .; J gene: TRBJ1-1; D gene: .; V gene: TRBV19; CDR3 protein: CASKTGGNTEAFF; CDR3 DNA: TGTGCCAGTAAAACAGGAGGTAACACTGAAGCTTTCTTT
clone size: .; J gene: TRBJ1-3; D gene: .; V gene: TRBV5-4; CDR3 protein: CASSPDRGNTIYF; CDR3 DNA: TGTGCCAGCAGCCCGGACAGAGGAAACACCATATATTTT
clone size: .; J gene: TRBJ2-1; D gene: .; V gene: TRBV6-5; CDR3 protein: CASSPDRTPYNEQFF; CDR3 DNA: TGTGCCAGCAGTCCAGACAGAACTCCCTACAATGAGCAGTTCTTC
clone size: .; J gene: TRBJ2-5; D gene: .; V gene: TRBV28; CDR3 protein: CASPSDAYQETQYF; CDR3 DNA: TGTGCCAGCCCATCCGATGCGTACCAAGAGACCCAGTACTTC
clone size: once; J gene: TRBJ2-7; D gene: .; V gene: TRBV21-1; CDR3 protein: CASSKERPGSGRPYEQYF; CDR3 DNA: TGTGCCAGCAGCAAAGAAAGGCCGGGGAGCGGGAGGCCCTACGAGCAGTACTTC
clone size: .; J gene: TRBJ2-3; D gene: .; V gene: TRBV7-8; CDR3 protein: CASSTIGTDTQYF; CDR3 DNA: TGTGCCAGCAGCACCATTGGCACGGATACGCAGTATTTT
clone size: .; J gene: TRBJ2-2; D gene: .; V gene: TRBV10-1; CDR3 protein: CASSGVNTGELFF; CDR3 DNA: TGCGCCAGCAGTGGCGTAAATACCGGGGAGCTGTTTTTT
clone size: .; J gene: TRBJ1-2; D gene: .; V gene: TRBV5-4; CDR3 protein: CASSQDPPDLDYGYTF; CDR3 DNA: TGCGCCAGCAGCCAAGATCCCCCAGACTTGGACTATGGCTACACCTTC
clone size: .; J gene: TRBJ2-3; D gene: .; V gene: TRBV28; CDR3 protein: CASSSATVTDTQYF; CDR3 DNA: TGTGCCAGCAGTTCGGCGACAGTAACAGATACGCAGTATTTT
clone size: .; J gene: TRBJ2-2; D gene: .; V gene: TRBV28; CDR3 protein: CASSLQGSTTGELFF; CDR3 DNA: TGTGCCAGCAGTTTGCAGGGGAGTACCACCGGGGAGCTGTTTTTT
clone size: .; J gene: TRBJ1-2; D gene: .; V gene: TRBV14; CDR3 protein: CASSPITGIGYTF; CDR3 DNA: TGTGCCAGCAGTCCTATCACAGGGATCGGCTACACCTTC
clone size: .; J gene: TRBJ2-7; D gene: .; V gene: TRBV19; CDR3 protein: CASTPGTGNTYEQYF; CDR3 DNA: TGTGCCAGTACCCCCGGGACGGGCAACACCTACGAGCAGTACTTC
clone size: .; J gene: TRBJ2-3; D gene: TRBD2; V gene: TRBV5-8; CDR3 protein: CASSSRRLLAGDTQYF; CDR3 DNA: TGTGCCAGCAGCTCCCGGAGGCTTCTAGCGGGAGACACGCAGTATTTT
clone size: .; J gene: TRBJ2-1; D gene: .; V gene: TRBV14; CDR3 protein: CASSQDREGYNEQFF; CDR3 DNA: TGTGCCAGCAGCCAAGATCGAGAGGGCTACAATGAGCAGTTCTTC
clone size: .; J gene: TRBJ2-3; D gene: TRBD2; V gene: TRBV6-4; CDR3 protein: CASSDATSGGSDTQYF; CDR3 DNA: TGTGCCAGCAGTGACGCGACTAGCGGGGGGTCAGATACGCAGTATTTT
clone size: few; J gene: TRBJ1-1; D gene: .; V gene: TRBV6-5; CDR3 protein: CASSSRTASNTEAFF; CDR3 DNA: TGTGCCAGCAGTTCGCGGACGGCCTCGAACACTGAAGCTTTCTTT
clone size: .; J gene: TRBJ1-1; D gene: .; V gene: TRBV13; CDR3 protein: CASSLSDTEAFF; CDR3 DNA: TGTGCCAGCAGCTTATCAGACACTGAAGCTTTCTTT
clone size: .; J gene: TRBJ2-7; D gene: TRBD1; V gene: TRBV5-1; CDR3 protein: CASSPGTGQKQYF; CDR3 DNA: TGCGCCAGCAGCCCTGGGACAGGGCAAAAGCAGTACTTC
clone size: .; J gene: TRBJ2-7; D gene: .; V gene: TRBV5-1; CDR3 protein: CASSFGHYEQYF; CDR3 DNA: TGCGCCAGCAGCTTCGGGCACTACGAGCAGTACTTC
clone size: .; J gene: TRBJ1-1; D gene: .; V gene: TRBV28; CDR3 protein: CASSSSTRAFF; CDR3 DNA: TGTGCCAGCAGTTCGAGCACTAGGGCTTTCTTT
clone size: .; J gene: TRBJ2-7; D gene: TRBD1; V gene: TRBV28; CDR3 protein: CASSRTGGDEQYF; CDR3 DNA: TGTGCCAGCAGTCGGACAGGGGGAGACGAGCAGTACTTC
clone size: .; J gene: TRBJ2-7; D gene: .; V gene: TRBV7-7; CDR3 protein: CASSLGEGIEQYF; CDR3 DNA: TGTGCTAGCAGCTTAGGAGAGGGGATCGAGCAGTACTTC
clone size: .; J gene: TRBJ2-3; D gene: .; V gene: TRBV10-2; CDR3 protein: CASSDGNSESFTDTQYF; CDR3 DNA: TGCGCCAGCAGTGACGGGAATAGCGAGAGCTTCACAGATACGCAGTATTTT
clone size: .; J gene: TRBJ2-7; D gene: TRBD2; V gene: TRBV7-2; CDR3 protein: CASSLEAGGTYEQYF; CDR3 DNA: TGTGCCAGCAGCTTAGAAGCGGGAGGCACCTACGAGCAGTACTTC
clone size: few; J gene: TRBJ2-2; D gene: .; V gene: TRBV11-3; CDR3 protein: CASSFRGETGELFF; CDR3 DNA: TGTGCCAGCAGCTTTAGAGGGGAAACCGGGGAGCTGTTTTTT
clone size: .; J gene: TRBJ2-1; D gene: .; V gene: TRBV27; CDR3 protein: CASSLSIAPSSYNEQFF; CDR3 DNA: TGTGCCAGCAGTTTATCGATTGCCCCCAGCTCCTACAATGAGCAGTTCTTC
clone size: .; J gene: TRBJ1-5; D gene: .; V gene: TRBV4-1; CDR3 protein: CASSQVHRAGQPQHF; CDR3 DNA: TGCGCCAGCAGCCAAGTTCACAGGGCCGGTCAGCCCCAGCATTTT
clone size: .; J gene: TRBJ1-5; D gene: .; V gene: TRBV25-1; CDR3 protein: CASSGYKTGENSNQPQHF; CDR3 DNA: TGTGCCAGCAGTGGGTACAAAACAGGAGAAAATAGCAATCAGCCCCAGCATTTT
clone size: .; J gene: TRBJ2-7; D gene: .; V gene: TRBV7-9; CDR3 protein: CASSLVGGRNSYEQYF; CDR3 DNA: TGTGCCAGCAGCTTAGTTGGGGGGAGAAACTCCTACGAGCAGTACTTC
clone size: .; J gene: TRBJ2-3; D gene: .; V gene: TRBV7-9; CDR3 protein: CASSRDNTDTQYF; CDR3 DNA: TGTGCCAGCAGCCGGGACAACACAGATACGCAGTATTTT
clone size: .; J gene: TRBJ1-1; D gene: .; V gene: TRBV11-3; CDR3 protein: CASSLDWQGRTEAFF; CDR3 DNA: TGTGCCAGCAGCTTAGATTGGCAGGGAAGGACTGAAGCTTTCTTT
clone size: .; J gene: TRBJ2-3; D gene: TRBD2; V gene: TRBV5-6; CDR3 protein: CASSLVRGGAGYF; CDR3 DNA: TGTGCCAGCAGCTTGGTACGCGGGGGGGCCGGTTATTTT
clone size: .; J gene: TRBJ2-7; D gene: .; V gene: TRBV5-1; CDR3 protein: CASSLGTASYEQYF; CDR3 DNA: TGCGCCAGCAGCTTGGGCACGGCGTCCTACGAGCAGTACTTC
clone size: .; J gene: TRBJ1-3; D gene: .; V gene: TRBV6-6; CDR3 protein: CASSGAGNTIYF; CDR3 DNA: TGTGCCAGCAGTGGAGCTGGAAACACCATATATTTT
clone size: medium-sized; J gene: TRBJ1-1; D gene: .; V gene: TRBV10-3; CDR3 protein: CAISEGDTEAFF; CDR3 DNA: TGTGCCATCAGTGAGGGGGATACTGAAGCTTTCTTT
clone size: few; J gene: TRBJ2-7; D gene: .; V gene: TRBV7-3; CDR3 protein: CASSEGPSYEQYF; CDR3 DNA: TGTGCCAGCAGCGAAGGGCCCTCCTACGAGCAGTACTTC